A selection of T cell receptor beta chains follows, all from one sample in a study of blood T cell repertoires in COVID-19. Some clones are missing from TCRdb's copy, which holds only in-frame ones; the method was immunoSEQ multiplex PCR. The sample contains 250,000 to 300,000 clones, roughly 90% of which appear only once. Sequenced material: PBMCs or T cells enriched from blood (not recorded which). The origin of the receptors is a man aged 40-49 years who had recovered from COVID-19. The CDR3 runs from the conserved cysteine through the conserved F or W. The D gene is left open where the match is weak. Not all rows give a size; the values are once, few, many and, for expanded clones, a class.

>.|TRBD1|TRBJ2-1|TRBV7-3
CASSSRQGRPGGQFF
TGTGCCAGCAGCTCGAGGCAGGGGAGACCAGGGGGGCAGTTCTTC
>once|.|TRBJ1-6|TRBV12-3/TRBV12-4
CASSSDSPLHF
TGTGCCAGCAGTTCCGATTCACCCCTCCACTTT
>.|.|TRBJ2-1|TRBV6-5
CASSYASTLPPNEQFF
TGTGCCAGCAGTTACGCGAGCACCCTCCCCCCCAATGAGCAGTTCTTC
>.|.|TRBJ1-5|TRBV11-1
CASSLGGGSNQPQHF
TGTGCCAGCAGCTTAGGGGGGGGCAGCAATCAGCCCCAGCATTTT
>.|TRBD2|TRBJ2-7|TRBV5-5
CASSPRPPGLSSYEQYF
TGTGCCAGCAGCCCACGGCCCCCGGGACTAAGCTCCTACGAGCAGTACTTC
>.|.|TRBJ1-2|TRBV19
CASETGVGYGYTF
TGTGCCAGCGAGACAGGCGTCGGCTATGGCTACACCTTC
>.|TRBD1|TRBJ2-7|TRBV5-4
CASSFDRGIIYEQYF
TGTGCCAGCAGTTTTGACAGGGGGATTATCTACGAGCAGTACTTC
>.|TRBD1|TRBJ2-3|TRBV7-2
CASSLGQGLDTQYF
TGTGCCAGCAGCTTGGGACAGGGGTTGGATACGCAGTATTTT
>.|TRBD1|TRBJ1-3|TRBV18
CASSFAGQGESGNTIYF
TGTGCCAGCTCGTTTGCGGGACAGGGTGAATCTGGAAACACCATATATTTT
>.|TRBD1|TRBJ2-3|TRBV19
CASSVAQGARGTQYF
TGTGCCAGTAGTGTCGCACAGGGGGCGCGAGGTACGCAGTATTTT
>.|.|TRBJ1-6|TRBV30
CAWSADMGSPLHF
TGTGCCTGGAGTGCGGACATGGGATCACCCCTCCACTTT
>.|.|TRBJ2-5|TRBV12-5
CASGLVAQQETQYF
TGTGCTAGTGGTTTGGTCGCACAGCAAGAGACCCAGTACTTC
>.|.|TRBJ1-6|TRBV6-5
CASSGQFYNSPLHF
TGTGCCAGCAGCGGACAGTTCTATAATTCACCCCTCCACTTT
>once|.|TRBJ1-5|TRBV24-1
CARRPPRNQPQHF
TGTGCCCGCAGGCCTCCAAGGAATCAGCCCCAGCATTTT
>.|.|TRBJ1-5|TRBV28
CASRVIGANNQPQHF
TGTGCCAGCAGGGTCATAGGGGCTAACAATCAGCCCCAGCATTTT
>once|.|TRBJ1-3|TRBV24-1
CATSDFTGTYYNSGNTIYF
TGTGCCACCAGTGATTTCACCGGGACATACTACAACTCTGGAAACACCATATATTTT
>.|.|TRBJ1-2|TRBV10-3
CAISEPYTGPYGYTF
TGTGCCATCAGTGAGCCCTATACAGGGCCATATGGCTACACCTTC
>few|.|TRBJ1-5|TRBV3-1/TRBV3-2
CASSQDRAQPQHF
TGTGCCAGCAGCCAAGATAGAGCTCAGCCCCAGCATTTT
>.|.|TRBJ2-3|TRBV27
CASSWGLGADTQYF
TGTGCCAGCAGCTGGGGGCTGGGCGCAGATACGCAGTATTTT
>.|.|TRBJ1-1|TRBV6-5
CASKGVNTEAFF
TGTGCCAGCAAGGGGGTTAACACTGAAGCTTTCTTT
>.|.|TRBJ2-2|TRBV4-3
CASSQGMAGMNTGELFF
TGCGCCAGCAGCCAAGGAATGGCGGGAATGAACACCGGGGAGCTGTTTTTT
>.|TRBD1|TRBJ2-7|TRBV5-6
CASSLVGQGASEYEQYF
TGTGCCAGCAGCTTGGTTGGACAGGGGGCATCGGAGTACGAGCAGTACTTC
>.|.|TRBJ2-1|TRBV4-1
CASSQSFPEQFF
TGCGCCAGCAGCCAGTCCTTTCCTGAGCAGTTCTTC
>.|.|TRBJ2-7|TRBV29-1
CSVEVGPTYEQYF
TGCAGCGTTGAAGTGGGCCCCACCTACGAGCAGTACTTC
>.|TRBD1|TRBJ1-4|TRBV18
CASSREGTGDEKLFF
TGTGCCAGCTCACGGGAGGGGACAGGGGATGAAAAACTGTTTTTT
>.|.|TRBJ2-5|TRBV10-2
CASTTGVETQYF
TGCGCCAGCACCACGGGGGTGGAGACCCAGTACTTC
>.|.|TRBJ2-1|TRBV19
CASSPAGPYNEQFF
TGTGCCAGTAGTCCCGCGGGCCCATACAATGAGCAGTTCTTC
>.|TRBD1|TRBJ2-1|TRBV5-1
CASSLGDRGFYNEQFF
TGCGCCAGCAGCTTGGGCGACAGGGGGTTCTACAATGAGCAGTTCTTC
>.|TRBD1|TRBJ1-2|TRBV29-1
CSVEDTQYRGGYTF
TGCAGCGTTGAAGACACACAATACAGGGGCGGCTACACCTTC
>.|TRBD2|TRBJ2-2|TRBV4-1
CASSQGGTRTGELFF
TGCGCCAGCAGCCAGGGGGGGACCCGTACTGGGGAGCTGTTTTTT
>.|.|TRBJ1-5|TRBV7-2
CASSFGGGGVQPQHF
TGTGCCAGCAGCTTTGGAGGTGGAGGGGTCCAGCCCCAGCATTTT
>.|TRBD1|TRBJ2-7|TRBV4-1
CASSYRTGNTYEQYF
TGCGCCAGCAGCTATCGGACAGGGAATACTTACGAGCAGTACTTC
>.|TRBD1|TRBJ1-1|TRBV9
CASSGSWDRGKGSENTEAFF
TGTGCCAGCAGCGGAAGCTGGGACAGGGGAAAGGGAAGTGAGAACACTGAAGCTTTCTTT
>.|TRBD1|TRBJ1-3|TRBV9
CASSPSTGGKNTIYF
TGTGCCAGCAGCCCTTCGACAGGGGGTAAAAACACCATATATTTT
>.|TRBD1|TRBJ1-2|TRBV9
CASSVEQGGSYGYTF
TGTGCCAGCAGCGTAGAACAGGGGGGTAGCTATGGCTACACCTTC
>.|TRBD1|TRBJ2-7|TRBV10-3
CAIKPGQVNEQYF
TGTGCCATCAAACCGGGACAGGTAAACGAGCAGTACTTC
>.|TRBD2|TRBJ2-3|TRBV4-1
CASSQVGTSPLPSTDTQYF
TGCGCCAGCAGCCAAGTCGGGACTAGCCCTCTCCCTAGCACAGATACGCAGTATTTT
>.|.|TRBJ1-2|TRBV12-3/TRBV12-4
CASSPQDNYGYTF
TGTGCCAGCAGTCCACAGGATAACTATGGCTACACCTTC
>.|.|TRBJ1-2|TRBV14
CASSQGPPSSYGYTF
TGTGCCAGCAGCCAAGGGCCCCCGTCTTCCTATGGCTACACCTTC
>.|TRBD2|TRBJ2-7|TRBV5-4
CASSLGTSGGPYEQYF
TGTGCCAGCAGCTTGGGGACTAGCGGGGGCCCCTACGAGCAGTACTTC
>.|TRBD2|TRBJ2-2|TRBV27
CASSFAGVNTGELFF
TGTGCCAGCAGTTTCGCGGGGGTGAACACCGGGGAGCTGTTTTTT